The clone carrying this TCR beta chain was seen only a few times. Its target is unknown. The CDR3 has 13 residues. Germline V gives CDR1 MNHEY, CDR2 SVGAGI. The ends were cut back, 4 bases at V and 6 bases at J, with 11 bases in the middle. Unique molecular identifiers tagged the TCRbeta library. Each CDR3 protein is one row after TCRdb ran MiXCR on the PCR reads. The sample consists of 90,000 to 150,000 distinct CDR3 sequences, 23% of them appearing once. This specimen comes from a study of T-cell reconstitution after alpha-beta-depleted transplantation in children. Regarding the study as a whole: The study traced high day-60 TCRbeta diversity in some patients to surviving recipient T cells and thymic progenitors. Alpha-beta T cells present about two months after transplant were reported to originate from several hundred expanded graft clones. The authors attributed T-cell counts and diversity one year after transplant mostly to newly produced T cells.

The chain couples TRBV6-5 to TRBJ2-3, with D possibly TRBD2 on 5 matching bases. Sequencing used PBMCs, mostly from graft donor cells, obtained 180 days after TCRalphabeta/CD19-depleted stem cell transplant. This receptor was taken from a male patient between 2 and 10 years old who had a stem cell transplant for chronic granulomatous disease, so the T cells may come from the graft donor. CDR3: CASSSIRGDTQYF. DNA for the CDR3: TGTGCCAGCAGTTCGATCAGAGGGGATACGCAGTATTTT.